The 32 T cell receptor beta chains below come from one sample, sequenced in a study of T cell repertoires in cytomegalovirus infection. TCRdb reprocessed the reads via MiXCR and lists one record per CDR3 protein. The repertoire holds around 300,000 distinct CDR3 sequences, with just under 25% as singletons. These receptors are not linked to any known antigen. Sequenced here: cultured PBMCs, sampled from culture after CMV antigen stimulation. Receptors originate from a human donor in good health (CMV status not recorded). Some clones in this sample may be carry-over from other donors' samples.

CDR3 in amino acids: CASSQGGAIGELFF. The CDR3 coding sequence is TGTGCCAGCAGCCAAGGAGGAGCCATCGGGGAGCTGTTTTTT. The chain uses TRBV3-1 and TRBJ2-2; D unclear. Germline-derived CDR1 and CDR2 are LGHDT and YNNKEL (reference sequence). This CDR3 spans 14 amino acids. With 1 base removed from V and 7 bases from J, the gap between germline ends came to 10 bases.

This clonotype turned up a few times. This rearrangement joins TRBV4-3 to TRBJ1-2, with D possibly being TRBD1 (6 bases). Per the germline V gene, CDR1 is LGHNA and CDR2 is YSLEER. The CDR3 contains 16 residues. The V gene lost 0 bases and the J gene lost 5 bases, with 16 bases spanning the gap. Here the CDR3 DNA reads TGCGCCAGCAGCCAAGATCGTCAGACAGGAACGTATGGCTACACCTTC. Protein product: CASSQDRQTGTYGYTF.

This clonotype has a handful of counts. J is TRBJ2-1 and V is TRBV4-3, with TRBD1 as a possible D gene (6 bases). V was cut by 1 base and J by 2 bases, with 12 bases left in between. This CDR3 is 16 amino acids long. Per germline, CDR1 LGHNA and CDR2 YSLEER. DNA of the CDR3: TGCGCCAGCAGCCAAGGACCGGGACACCCCTACAATGAGCAGTTCTTC. This sequence encodes CASSQGPGHPYNEQFF.

This clonotype is deemed medium-sized (0.01 to 0.1%). The chain has TRBV4-1 and TRBJ1-6; D unclear. The CDR3 is made up of 17 amino acids. The V end was cut by 0 bases, the J end by 5 bases, with 14 bases between. The germline CDR1 and CDR2 sequences are MGHRA and YSYEKL. The CDR3 bases are TGCGCCAGCAGCCAAGATCCGGGAAAACTAAATAATTCACCCCTCCACTTT. Translating it yields CASSQDPGKLNNSPLHF.

This clonotype was counted ten times or more. The chain joins TRBV7-2 to TRBJ2-7; D is unclear. Germline CDR1 and CDR2: SGHTA and FQGNSA. Trimming pared 3 bases from V and 5 bases from J, leaving 20 bases between. CDR3 length: 16 amino acids. The CDR3 coding sequence is TGTGCCAGCAGCTTGCAACCCGGGCCCCCATTTAACGAGCAGTACTTC. Its translation is CASSLQPGPPFNEQYF.

The chain uses TRBV7-9 and TRBJ1-4; D call uncertain. CDR1 and CDR2 from the germline V gene are SEHNR and FQNEAQ (reference sequence). The CDR3 has 15 residues. Trimming cost V 4 bases and J 4 bases, with 13 bases left between them. The CDR3 nucleotides read TGTGCCAGCAGCTCCCCGGGAGGCAGTAATGAAAAACTGTTTTTT. Its translation is CASSSPGGSNEKLFF. Full variable domain (rest looked up from reference TRBV7-9 and TRBJ1-4): DTGVSQNPRHKITKRGQNVTFRCDPISEHNRLYWYRQTLGQGPEFLTYFQNEAQLEKSRLLSDRFSAERPKGSFSTLEIQRTEQGDSAMYLCASSSPGGSNEKLFFGSGTQLSVL.

This clonotype was picked up many times. The rearrangement joins TRBV7-2 to TRBJ2-3, with D perhaps being TRBD1 or TRBD2 (5 bases each). With 4 bases removed from V and 5 bases from J, the gap between germline ends came to 16 bases. Germline V gives CDR1 SGHTA, CDR2 FQGNSA. The CDR3 sequence is 15 residues long. CDR3 loop: CASSSGTSRGDTQYF. The CDR3 coding sequence is TGTGCCAGCAGCTCCGGGACCTCTAGAGGAGATACGCAGTATTTT.

This clonotype appeared many times. The V gene is TRBV7-9, the J gene TRBJ2-2, with D hard to call. This CDR3 is built from 12 residues. Germline V gene data show CDR1 as SEHNR and CDR2 as FQNEAQ (reference sequence). V lost 1 base, J lost 6 bases, and 3 bases lay in between. The CDR3 DNA reads as TGTGCCAGCAGCTTAGGCTCCGGGGAGCTGTTTTTT. Its protein is CASSLGSGELFF.

This clonotype showed up just a few times. The chain recombines TRBV7-9 with TRBJ1-1, with a tentative D call TRBD1 (6 bases). The CDR3 contains 15 residues. The V gene's germline CDR1 is SEHNR and CDR2 FQNEAQ (reference sequence). V dropped 0 bases and J dropped 10 bases, with 18 bases sitting between them. The CDR3 protein is CASSLADPMRGGAFF. As DNA, the CDR3 is TGTGCCAGCAGCTTAGCGGACCCGATGAGGGGGGGAGCTTTCTTT.

The rearrangement joins TRBV11-2 to TRBJ2-7; TRBD1 or TRBD2 may be the D gene (6 bases each). The length of the CDR3 is 12 residues. V was clipped by 6 bases and J by 7 bases, with 13 bases between them. Germline loops: CDR1 SGHAT, CDR2 FQNNGV. The DNA for the CDR3 is TGTGCCAGCAGTTCAGGGGCGGGGGAGCAGTACGTC. Translated: CASSSGAGEQYV.

The V and J genes are TRBV18 and TRBJ2-3; the D gene could be TRBD1 or TRBD2 (6 bases each). V was pared by 5 bases and J by 10 bases, with 13 bases between. Germline-derived CDR1 and CDR2 are KGHSH and LQKENI. The CDR3 totals 12 residues. The chain's CDR3 is CASSANREAQYF. CDR3 sequence (DNA): TGTGCCAGCTCAGCCAACAGGGAGGCGCAGTATTTT.

The J gene is TRBJ2-5, the V gene TRBV27; TRBD2 might be the D (6 bases). The germline gives CDR1 MNHEY, CDR2 SMNVEV (reference sequence). The CDR3 has 13 amino acids. The germline V and J ends were trimmed by 5 bases and 7 bases, with 14 bases remaining between them. CDR3 DNA: TGTGCCAGCAGTGCGACGGTGGGAGGGACCCAGTACTTC. Protein: CASSATVGGTQYF.

This clonotype was seen repeatedly, ten times or more. V usage is TRBV5-6 and J usage is TRBJ1-1; a weak D match, TRBD1 (6 bases). CDR1 and CDR2 from the germline V gene are SGHDT and YYEEEE. Trimming shortened V by 1 base and J by 4 bases, and 8 bases separated the two germline ends. The CDR3 has 13 amino acids. This CDR3 is CASSLIGGTEAFF. DNA for the CDR3: TGTGCCAGCAGCTTGATAGGGGGCACTGAAGCTTTCTTT. The complete variable domain, with remaining parts taken from reference TRBV5-6 and TRBJ1-1, reads DAGVTQSPTHLIKTRGQQVTLRCSPKSGHDTVSWYQQALGQGPQFIFQYYEEEERQRGNFPDRFSGHQFPNYSSELNVNALLLGDSALYLCASSLIGGTEAFFGQGTRLTVV.

The chain joins TRBV11-2 to TRBJ2-7; D is perhaps TRBD2 (5 bases). Looked up from germline, CDR1 is SGHAT and CDR2 is FQNNGV. The V end was cut by 1 base, the J end by 3 bases, with 7 bases between. The CDR3 has 13 residues. The CDR3 nucleotides are TGTGCCAGCAGCTTAGGAGGGATCTACGAGCAGTACGTC. This sequence encodes CASSLGGIYEQYV.

This clonotype was counted between two and nine times. The rearrangement links TRBV7-9 to TRBJ1-5; no clear D. V dropped 5 bases and J dropped 0 bases, with 11 bases sitting between them. The CDR3 spans 15 residues. Per germline, CDR1 SEHNR and CDR2 FQNEAQ (reference sequence). CDR3 nucleotide sequence: TGTGCCAGCAGCGAAGGAGAAAATAGCAATCAGCCCCAGCATTTT. Its translation is CASSEGENSNQPQHF.

The chain joins TRBV20-1 to TRBJ2-7; D unresolved. Between the trimmed V and J ends, which lost 6 bases and 0 bases, there was a span of 12 bases. CDR3 length equals 13 residues. The germline CDR1 and CDR2 sequences are DFQATT and SNEGSKA (reference sequence). The CDR3 DNA reads TGCAGTGCCCCCATCTCGAGCTCCTACGAGCAGTACTTC. It translates to CSAPISSSYEQYF.

This clonotype was recorded many times. The gene calls are TRBV7-8 and TRBJ2-5; D is unresolved. The CDR3 length is 14 residues. Germline loops: CDR1 SGHVS, CDR2 FQNEAQ. V was cut by 4 bases and J by 2 bases, with 11 bases left in between. The CDR3 coding sequence is TGTGCCAGCAGCTCCCCAATAGGACAAGAGACCCAGTACTTC. This translates into CASSSPIGQETQYF.

This rearrangement joins TRBV12-3 or TRBV12-4 to TRBJ2-2; maybe TRBD1 (5 bases). The CDR3 has 13 residues. Trimming cost V 6 bases and J 8 bases, with 13 bases left between them. The CDR3 protein is CASSPGPGGELFF. The CDR3 DNA follows: TGTGCCAGCAGCCCAGGGCCCGGAGGGGAGCTGTTTTTT.

This clonotype has a handful of counts. V is TRBV28 and J is TRBJ2-5; TRBD2 matches 13 bases. The V gene's germline CDR1 is MDHEN and CDR2 SYDVKM. This CDR3 has 17 amino acids. The V segment lost 5 bases and the J segment 2 bases; nucleotides outside the gene matches: 8. CDR3 protein: CASSDGTSGIRQETQYF. For the CDR3, the DNA is TGTGCCAGCAGTGACGGGACTAGCGGGATTCGACAAGAGACCCAGTACTTC.

Many counts were recorded for this clonotype. CDR3 nucleotides: TGTGCCAGCAGCCACGGGAGTTTAGTCTACAATGAGCAGTTCTTC. This sequence encodes CASSHGSLVYNEQFF. The chain has TRBV7-8 and TRBJ2-1, with TRBD2 as a possible D gene (6 bases). The CDR3 spans 15 residues. Germline V CDR1 and CDR2: SGHVS, FQNEAQ. Trimming took 5 bases from V and 3 from J, leaving 14 bases between them.

In this sample, this clonotype turned up many times. In DNA form, the CDR3 reads TGTGCCAGCAGCGGCGACAGTCAAGAGACCCAGTACTTC. Its protein product is CASSGDSQETQYF. The V call is TRBV7-9, the J call TRBJ2-5, with a possible D match to TRBD1 (5 bases). Per germline, CDR1 SEHNR and CDR2 FQNEAQ (reference sequence). Trimming removed 5 bases from V and 2 bases from J, with 9 bases in between. The CDR3 consists of 13 residues.

This clonotype has a count of ten or more. The V call is TRBV7-2, the J call TRBJ2-1; D is ambiguous. The germline CDR1 and CDR2 sequences are SGHTA and FQGNSA. Trimming removed 5 bases at V and 1 base at J, with 6 bases between. The CDR3 is 13 residues long. The CDR3 region has the DNA TGTGCCAGCAGCGCCGCTTCCTACAATGAGCAGTTCTTC. Residues: CASSAASYNEQFF.

The CDR3 nucleotides are TGTGCCAGCAGCGAGCGGGGCATGAACACTGAAGCTTTCTTT. Encoded protein: CASSERGMNTEAFF. V gene TRBV5-4 combines with J gene TRBJ1-1; TRBD1 is a possible D gene (5 bases). The germline V gene has CDR1 SGHNT and CDR2 YYREEE (reference sequence). This CDR3 has 14 amino acids. V was pared by 4 bases and J by 0 bases, with 10 bases between.

The rearrangement links TRBV6-5 to TRBJ1-4, with 7 bases lining up with TRBD1. The CDR3 is 16 amino acids. J was trimmed by 0 bases and V by 7 bases; bases with no gene match: 8. Germline-derived CDR1 and CDR2 are MNHEY and SVGAGI. CDR3 residues: CASKNRGGATNEKLFF. The CDR3 region has the DNA TGTGCCAGCAAAAACAGGGGAGGCGCAACTAATGAAAAACTGTTTTTT.

V gene TRBV29-1 combines with J gene TRBJ2-1, with 7 nucleotides matching TRBD2. The CDR3 sequence is 15 residues long. The V gene end was trimmed by 0 bases and the J gene end by 3 bases; junction bases not matched to a gene: 5. Germline CDR1 reads SQVTM; CDR2 reads ANQGSEA. Here the CDR3 reads CSVEDFPSGYNEQFF. The CDR3 DNA reads TGCAGCGTTGAAGATTTTCCTAGCGGCTACAATGAGCAGTTCTTC.

This clonotype was detected a few times. The rearrangement links TRBV4-3 to TRBJ2-3; TRBD2 matches at 11 bases. The CDR3 has 16 amino acids. Germline values: CDR1 LGHNA, CDR2 YSLEER. Trimming removed 1 base from V and 1 base from J; junction bases left unmatched: 1. CDR3: CASSQGLAGRTDTQYF. The CDR3 DNA sequence: TGCGCCAGCAGCCAAGGACTAGCGGGACGCACAGATACGCAGTATTTT.

This clonotype was detected ten times or more. The V gene is TRBV7-2, the J gene TRBJ1-5, with TRBD1 as a possible D gene (5 bases). Per germline, CDR1 SGHTA and CDR2 FQGNSA. The CDR3 length is 17 residues. The ends were cut back, 5 bases at V and 1 base at J, with 18 bases in the middle. In DNA form, the CDR3 reads TGTGCCAGCAGCCCCGGGGGGAGGGGAGTAAGCAATCAGCCCCAGCATTTT. Translating it yields CASSPGGRGVSNQPQHF.

This clonotype came up a few times. V is TRBV19 and J is TRBJ2-7, with D perhaps given as TRBD1 or TRBD2 (5 bases each). Germline V lookup: CDR1 LNHDA, CDR2 SQIVND (reference sequence). Trimming cost V 5 bases and J 4 bases, with 18 bases left between them. The CDR3 totals 15 residues. CDR3 sequence reads: CASSGADGGLYEQYF. The CDR3 DNA follows: TGTGCCAGTAGTGGGGCGGACGGAGGATTATACGAGCAGTACTTC.

This clonotype was found many times. This rearrangement joins TRBV7-3 to TRBJ2-7; D might be TRBD1 (5 bases). This CDR3 contains 14 residues. CDR1 is SGHTA and CDR2 is FQGTGA in the germline V gene. Trimming cost V 2 bases and J 2 bases, with 10 bases left between them. The CDR3 region is CASSLGAGAYEQYF. In DNA, the CDR3 is TGTGCCAGCAGCTTAGGGGCTGGGGCCTACGAGCAGTACTTC.

The genes are TRBV7-2 and TRBJ2-1; 11 nucleotides align to TRBD2. This CDR3 has 16 residues. Germline CDR1 SGHTA, CDR2 FQGNSA. J lost 5 bases, V lost 5 bases, and 8 bases had no gene match. The CDR3 spells CASSPASGRLDNEQFF. The DNA for the CDR3 is TGTGCCAGCAGCCCCGCTAGCGGGAGGCTCGACAATGAGCAGTTCTTC. The variable domain in full, with the rest retrieved from reference TRBV7-2 and TRBJ2-1, is GAGVSQSPSNKVTEKGKDVELRCDPISGHTALYWYRQSLGQGLEFLIYFQGNSAPDKSGLPSDRFSAERTGGSVSTLTIQRTQQEDSAVYLCASSPASGRLDNEQFFGPGTRLTVL.

The chain has TRBV7-3 and TRBJ2-1; D unclear. This CDR3 spans 13 amino acids. Between the trimmed V and J ends, which lost 1 base and 5 bases, there was a span of 6 bases. The V gene's germline CDR1 is SGHTA and CDR2 FQGTGA. For the CDR3, the DNA is TGTGCCAGCAGCTTAAATCGAGACAATGAGCAGTTCTTC. It encodes CASSLNRDNEQFF.

This clonotype was recorded many times. The genes are TRBV7-9 and TRBJ2-5; D possibly corresponds to TRBD1 (5 bases). V lost 6 bases to trimming and J lost 5 bases, with 16 bases between them. The CDR3 runs 14 residues. Germline CDR1 and CDR2: SEHNR and FQNEAQ (reference sequence). The CDR3 spells CASSYTDIRETQYF. For the CDR3, the DNA is TGTGCCAGCAGTTATACGGACATTCGGGAGACCCAGTACTTC. Full variable domain (missing parts from reference TRBV7-9 and TRBJ2-5): DTGVSQNPRHKITKRGQNVTFRCDPISEHNRLYWYRQTLGQGPEFLTYFQNEAQLEKSRLLSDRFSAERPKGSFSTLEIQRTEQGDSAMYLCASSYTDIRETQYFGPGTRLLVL.